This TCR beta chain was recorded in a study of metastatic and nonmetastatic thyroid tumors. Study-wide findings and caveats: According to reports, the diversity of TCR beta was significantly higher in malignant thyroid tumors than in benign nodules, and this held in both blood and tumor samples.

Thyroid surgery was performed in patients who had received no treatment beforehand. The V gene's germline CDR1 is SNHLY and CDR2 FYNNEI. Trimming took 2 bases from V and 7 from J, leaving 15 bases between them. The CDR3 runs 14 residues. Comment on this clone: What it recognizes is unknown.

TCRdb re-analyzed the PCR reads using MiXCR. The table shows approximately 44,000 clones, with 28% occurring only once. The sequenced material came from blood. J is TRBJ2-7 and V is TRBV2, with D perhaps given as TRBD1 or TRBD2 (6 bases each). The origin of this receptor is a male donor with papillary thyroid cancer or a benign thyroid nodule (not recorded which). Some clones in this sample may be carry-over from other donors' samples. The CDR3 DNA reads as TGTGCCAGCAGTGAAAGGTCGGGGGCCGGGGAGCAGTACTTC. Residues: CASSERSGAGEQYF.